This is a list of T cell receptor beta chains from one sample in a study of metastatic and nonmetastatic thyroid tumors. With MiXCR, TCRdb reprocessed the PCR reads. The repertoire holds about 60,000 clones, with 15% to 20% as singletons. Sequencing was done on a sample of blood. Receptors originate from a male donor with papillary thyroid cancer or a benign thyroid nodule (not recorded which). Some clones in this sample may be carry-over from other donors' samples. CDR3s include the opening cysteine and the closing phenylalanine or tryptophan. The D gene is left open where the match is weak. Expanded clones are given a class, and other clones once, few, many or no size at all.

d_gene	abundance	v_gene	j_gene	CDR3nt	CDR3aa
.	many	TRBV28	TRBJ1-1	TGTGCCAGCAGTTTTCCCGGAGATAGGTACACTGAAGCTTTCTTT	CASSFPGDRYTEAFF
TRBD1	many	TRBV7-8	TRBJ2-7	TGTGCCAGCAGCCCGGGGACAGGGAGCTCCTACGAGCAGTACTTC	CASSPGTGSSYEQYF
TRBD2	.	TRBV7-8	TRBJ2-2	TGTGCCAGCAGCTTAGTTGCTGGAGCGGGAGGTTCCGGGGAGCTGTTTTTT	CASSLVAGAGGSGELFF
.	.	TRBV3-1	TRBJ2-5	TGTGCCAGCAGCCAAGATGAGGGACGACAAGAGACCCAGTACTTC	CASSQDEGRQETQYF
.	.	TRBV11-2	TRBJ2-1	TGTGCCAGCAGCTTAGAGGCCGGCGAGCCACAGGGTGTCAATGAGCAGTTCTTC	CASSLEAGEPQGVNEQFF
.	.	TRBV12-3/TRBV12-4	TRBJ2-2	TGTGCCAGCAATCAACAGGGTAACACCGGGGAGCTGTTTTTT	CASNQQGNTGELFF
.	many	TRBV6-1	TRBJ2-3	TGTGCCAGCAGAACAGGGATGGGAGATACGCAGTATTTT	CASRTGMGDTQYF
TRBD1	many	TRBV4-2	TRBJ2-7	TGTGCCAGCAGCCAAGAGGGACAGGGGGCTTCTTCCTACGAGCAGTACTTC	CASSQEGQGASSYEQYF
.	many	TRBV6-5	TRBJ2-1	TGTGCCAGCAGTTACTGGGGGCCCGCTAATAGGAATGAGCAGTTCTTC	CASSYWGPANRNEQFF
.	few	TRBV11-1	TRBJ1-6	TGTGCCAGCAGGTCTTCCGGGACATGGGGAAATTCACCCCCCCACTTT	CASRSSGTWGNSPPHF
.	.	TRBV6-1	TRBJ2-7	TGTGCCTACCGGTACAGGTACGTGCAGTACTTC	CAYRYRYVQYF
TRBD2	few	TRBV5-4	TRBJ2-1	TGTGCCAGCAGCTTGTTCGCGGGGGGCCCCTACAATGAGCAGTTCTTC	CASSLFAGGPYNEQFF
.	many	TRBV12-3/TRBV12-4	TRBJ1-1	TGTGCCAGCAGTCCACTCACAGGGAACACTGAAGCTTTCTTT	CASSPLTGNTEAFF